This entry is about one T cell receptor beta chain. The data belong to a study of blood T cell repertoires in COVID-19. Study-level information: Spain, Italy and the United States supplied samples that represented acute and convalescent COVID-19. PBMCs, B-cell-depleted T cells, or T cells were the source of the cDNA or gDNA that made up the material.

Germline V gene data show CDR1 as SGHTA and CDR2 as FQGNSA. Trimming stripped 5 bases from V and 0 bases from J, with 7 bases between. This CDR3 has 13 residues. In the authors' workflow: Amplifying reference gene primers gave estimates of nucleated cell counts. The table came from immunoSEQ multiplex PCR; TCRdb's copy has only in-frame clones and leaves some out. That table supplies the V and J calls and clone size; D and trimming were determined from the DNA. The repertoire holds some 160,000 clones, approximately 79% seen once, with roughly 8.7% in the top ten. This chain uses TRBV7-2 with TRBJ1-1; no definite D call. The specimen was peripheral blood. The receptor comes from a man aged 45-65 years with active or convalescent COVID-19. CDR3: CASSPHMNTEAFF. The DNA of the CDR3 is TGTGCCAGCAGCCCACATATGAACACTGAAGCTTTCTTT. The whole variable domain, filled in from reference TRBV7-2 and TRBJ1-1, reads GAGVSQSPSNKVTEKGKDVELRCDPISGHTALYWYRQSLGQGLEFLIYFQGNSAPDKSGLPSDRFSAERTGGSVSTLTIQRTQQEDSAVYLCASSPHMNTEAFFGQGTRLTVV.